Sequencing of this TCR beta chain was carried out in a study of blood T cell repertoires in COVID-19 (dated by TCRdb to between 2020 and 2021). Notes on the research overall: Samples from collaborators originated in the United States, Italy and Spain and spanned both the acute and convalescent phases of COVID-19. The samples were drawn from the first 160 participants of the ongoing ImmuneRACE study and from 1,254 subjects provided by 6 global collaborators. The material from the prospective study consisted of cDNA or gDNA derived from T cells, B-cell-depleted T cells, or PBMCs. The dataset comprised deeply sampled blood TCRbeta repertoires from subjects exposed to, actively infected with, or recovered from COVID-19. Where available, HLA class I and class II types were obtained from metadata supplied by the sample provider rather than from assay-based typing. The repertoires were released in a freely available public database meant as a resource for research on the immune response to SARS-CoV-2. A de-identified subject ID, COVID-19 status, age in years and sex were almost always included in the sample metadata.

Collaborating institutions collected whole blood in K2EDTA tubes following their own protocols. For TCRbeta analysis, collaborators shipped samples in one of three forms: frozen whole blood, isolated PBMCs, or DNA extracted from either of those sample types. On this clone: Which antigen it targets is not known. Base qualities are not at hand, and no much larger clone is one base apart.

Based on the germline V gene (reference sequence), the CDR1 and CDR2 sequences are GTSNPN and SVGIG. The germline V and J ends show losses of 2 bases and 3 bases respectively, and no gene match explains 6 bases of the junction. From its cysteine to its phenylalanine, the CDR3 spans 15 amino acids. Only the CDR3 portion is preserved as DNA: 45 bases, with reading frame beginning at the first base. TCRbeta CDR3 regions were amplified from genomic DNA by means of the immunoSEQ Assay, a bias-controlled multiplex PCR. Per the source publication's procedure: The number of nucleated cells in each sample was estimated by amplification of reference gene primers within the assay. To quantify the absolute abundance of each unique TCRbeta CDR3 rearrangement, sequence reads were collapsed and filtered. For each sample, productive Simpson clonality was calculated as the square root of Simpson's diversity index across productive rearrangements. The table was pulled from immuneACCESS by TCRdb, which kept in-frame rearrangements only. Such tables lose some clones; where checked, under half of the loss comes from unresolved V genes, and the rest has no known cause. The V and J calls and clone size were taken over from that table, and D and trimming were inferred from the DNA. Here the sample has 90,000 to 120,000 clones; roughly nine tenths occur a single time. Of the sample, approximately 5.5% falls within the top ten clones.

General conclusions and limits of the study: Clinical and demographic metadata were provided uncurated, with the amount varying by source and participant.

The TCR comes from a human donor in a cohort sampled during active COVID-19. Sequenced: peripheral blood. The chain was built from TRBV30 and TRBJ1-4, with 7 middle bases fitting TRBD1. The CDR3 sequence is CAWSQNRGANEKLFF. The sequenced DNA: TGTGCCTGGAGTCAAAACAGGGGAGCTAATGAAAAACTGTTTTTT.